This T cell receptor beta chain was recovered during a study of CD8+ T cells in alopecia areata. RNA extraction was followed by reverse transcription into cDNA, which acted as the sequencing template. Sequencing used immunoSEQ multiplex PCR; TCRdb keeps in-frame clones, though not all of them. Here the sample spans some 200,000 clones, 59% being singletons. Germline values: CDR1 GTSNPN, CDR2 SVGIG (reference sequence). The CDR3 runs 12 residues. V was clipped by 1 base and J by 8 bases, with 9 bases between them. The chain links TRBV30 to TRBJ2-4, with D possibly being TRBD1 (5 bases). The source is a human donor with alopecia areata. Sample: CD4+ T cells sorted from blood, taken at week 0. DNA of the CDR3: TGTGCCTGGAGTGCAGGGATAGACATTCAGTACTTC. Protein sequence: CAWSAGIDIQYF. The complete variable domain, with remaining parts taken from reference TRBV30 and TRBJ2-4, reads SQTIHQWPATLVQPVGSPLSLECTVEGTSNPNLYWYRQAAGRGLQLLFYSVGIGQISSEVPQNLSASRPQDRQFILSSKKLLLSDSGFYLCAWSAGIDIQYFGAGTRLSVL.